This T cell receptor beta chain derives from a study of shared clonotypes between healthy human individuals. Study-wide points: A limitation of the genetic and exposure-history diversity represented arose from few donors.

The CDR3 runs 16 residues. Germline V lookup: CDR1 SGHVS, CDR2 FNYEAQ. V trimming: 1 base; J trimming: 2 bases; junction bases outside the gene matches: 5. Assay used: immunoSEQ multiplex PCR; TCRdb lists only in-frame clones, some missing. The sample lists around 690,000 clones, less than 95% occurring once. Worth noting for this clone: Its antigen is unknown.

The receptor comes from a man younger than 30 in good health. Some clones in this sample may be carry-over from other donors' samples. Sequencing used memory CD8+ T cells from PBMCs. Subset defined: CD45RO+ cells pooled with CCR7-negative TemRA cells. The chain combines TRBV7-6 with TRBJ2-5; 9 bases fit TRBD2. CDR3 in amino acids: CASSLVAGGPQETQYF. The CDR3 DNA follows: TGTGCCAGCAGCTTAGTTGCGGGAGGGCCTCAAGAGACCCAGTACTTC.